The 12 T cell receptor beta chains below come from one sample, sequenced in a study of regulatory T cells in long-lasting Graves disease (dated by TCRdb to the early 2020s). The library came from multiplex PCR. Sequencing was carried out with an Illumina HiSeq 4000. CDR3 regions were amplified by Arm-PCR with iRepertoire HTBI primers to construct TCR beta libraries. TCRdb reanalyzed the raw reads on its own, using fastp at Q25 for trimming and MiXCR for clone calling, and kept in-frame beta chains. Entries are consolidated by CDR3 protein sequence, retaining the most common genes and DNA. The sample has some 450,000 distinct CDR3 sequences on record, 23% of them singletons. The top ten hold roughly a quarter of the sample. This sample's time point label indicates: persistent/refractory GD, antithyroid drugs over 5 years with positive TRAb. RNA was extracted from PBMCs in TRIzol for both TCR sequencing and RNA sequencing.

Sequenced here: peripheral blood mononuclear cells (PBMCs), sampled when the disease was refractory, from a patient treated with antithyroid drugs. These receptors originate from a female donor with Graves disease.

This clonotype was counted many times. The chain recombines TRBV10-3 with TRBJ2-7; D is perhaps TRBD2 (5 bases). V was cut by 4 bases and J by 2 bases, with 12 bases left in between. Germline V gene lookup returns CDR1 ENHRY and CDR2 SYGVKD. This CDR3 has 14 amino acids. The CDR3 bases are TGTGCCATCAGTGGGGGAGTGCGCCCCTACGAGCAGTACTTC. It yields the protein CAISGGVRPYEQYF.

The CDR3 nucleotides are TGTGCCAGCAGCCCCGGGACAGGGGACTACAATGAGCAGTTCTTC. This codes for CASSPGTGDYNEQFF. This chain links TRBV7-2 with TRBJ2-1; 10 nucleotides line up with TRBD1. Losses at the gene ends were 5 bases for V and 3 bases for J; bases not matched to a gene: 4. CDR3 size: 15 residues. CDR1 and CDR2 (germline): SGHTA, FQGNSA.

This clonotype was seen repeatedly, ten times or more. The gene calls are TRBV28 and TRBJ2-2; 9 nucleotides line up with TRBD1. V gave up 5 bases and J gave up 4 bases; unmatched junction bases: 5. Germline V gene data show CDR1 as MDHEN and CDR2 as SYDVKM. The CDR3 extends over 15 amino acids. The CDR3 spells CASSHRGRGTGELFF. The CDR3, as DNA: TGTGCCAGCAGTCACAGGGGGCGTGGCACCGGGGAGCTGTTTTTT.

The V gene is TRBV6-9, the J gene TRBJ1-3; tentatively, D is TRBD1 (6 bases). Germline V CDR1 and CDR2: MNHGY, SVAAGI. Deletions cut 3 bases from V and 2 bases from J, with 17 bases between. The CDR3 is made up of 17 amino acids. The CDR3 loop is CASSYFTPRGAGNTIYF. As DNA, the CDR3 is TGTGCCAGCAGTTACTTTACCCCCAGGGGCGCTGGAAACACCATATATTTT.

This clonotype has just a few counts. The chain recombines TRBV20-1 with TRBJ2-1; D may be TRBD1 (5 bases). The CDR3 is 13 residues long. With 0 bases removed from V and 8 bases from J, the gap between germline ends came to 11 bases. The germline gives CDR1 DFQATT, CDR2 SNEGSKA (reference sequence). CDR3 loop: CSARDIWGYEQFF. In DNA, the CDR3 is TGCAGTGCTAGAGATATTTGGGGCTATGAGCAGTTCTTC.

There are many counts of this clonotype. The chain recombines TRBV5-6 with TRBJ2-5; 10 bases are shared with TRBD2. The J segment lost 3 bases and the V segment lost 0 bases, leaving 2 bases of the junction unmatched. The germline CDR1 and CDR2 sequences are SGHDT and YYEEEE. This CDR3 has 15 amino acids. CDR3 loop: CASSLVLAGEETQYF. CDR3 DNA sequence: TGTGCCAGCAGCTTGGTGCTAGCGGGAGAAGAGACCCAGTACTTC. Supplemented by reference TRBV5-6 and TRBJ2-5, the full variable domain reads DAGVTQSPTHLIKTRGQQVTLRCSPKSGHDTVSWYQQALGQGPQFIFQYYEEEERQRGNFPDRFSGHQFPNYSSELNVNALLLGDSALYLCASSLVLAGEETQYFGPGTRLLVL.

The chain joins TRBV18 to TRBJ1-1, with 9 bases fitting TRBD1. Germline values: CDR1 KGHSH, CDR2 LQKENI. The CDR3 is 17 residues long. V lost 2 bases to trimming and J lost 3 bases; unmatched junction nucleotides: 10. The chain's CDR3 is CASSPEVNRGRYTEAFF. CDR3 DNA sequence: TGTGCCAGCTCACCAGAAGTTAACAGGGGGCGGTACACTGAAGCTTTCTTT.

This clonotype showed up just a few times. The gene calls are TRBV13 and TRBJ2-7; 8 positions match TRBD2. Germline V gene sequence: CDR1 PRHDT, CDR2 FYEKMQ (reference sequence). This CDR3 region has 18 residues. J was trimmed by 5 bases and V by 0 bases; bases with no gene match: 15. DNA of the CDR3: TGTGCCAGCAGCTTAGGCTACAGGCGGACTAGCCTTAAGGACGAGCAGTACTTC. Protein sequence: CASSLGYRRTSLKDEQYF.

The chain employs TRBV6-2 or TRBV6-3 and TRBJ1-1; D perhaps matches TRBD1 (5 bases). Trimming left V 6 bases short and J 5 bases short, with 22 bases between. Germline CDR1 reads MNHEY; CDR2 reads SVGEGT. The CDR3 totals 16 residues. The CDR3 is CASSGAFGAEGTEAFF. The DNA for the CDR3 is TGTGCCAGCAGCGGAGCCTTTGGGGCGGAGGGTACTGAAGCTTTCTTT.

V is TRBV25-1 and J is TRBJ1-4; D gene uncertain. Germline-derived CDR1 and CDR2 are MGHDK and SYGVNS. The CDR3 is 12 amino acids. The germline V and J ends were trimmed by 4 bases and 8 bases, with 8 bases remaining between them. The CDR3 DNA follows: TGTGCCAGCAGTGGTTTTGGGGAAAAACTGTTTTTT. It encodes CASSGFGEKLFF.

A few counts support this clonotype. The chain has TRBV15 and TRBJ1-4; D might be TRBD1 (6 bases). Germline-derived CDR1 and CDR2 are LNHNV and YYDKDF (reference sequence). The CDR3 consists of 14 residues. V lost 0 bases, J lost 5 bases, and 7 bases lay in between. DNA of the CDR3: TGTGCCACCAGCAGAGAACAGGGAAATGAAAAACTGTTTTTT. Its translation is CATSREQGNEKLFF.

This clonotype showed up just a few times. The chain combines TRBV12-3 or TRBV12-4 with TRBJ2-2; a possible D gene is TRBD2 (7 bases). The V and J ends lost 0 bases and 4 bases respectively, with 15 bases between them. CDR3 length: 17 residues. For the CDR3, the DNA is TGTGCCAGCAGTTTAGCGCGGGGGCGCGGTGTCACCGGGGAGCTGTTTTTT. Translation: CASSLARGRGVTGELFF.